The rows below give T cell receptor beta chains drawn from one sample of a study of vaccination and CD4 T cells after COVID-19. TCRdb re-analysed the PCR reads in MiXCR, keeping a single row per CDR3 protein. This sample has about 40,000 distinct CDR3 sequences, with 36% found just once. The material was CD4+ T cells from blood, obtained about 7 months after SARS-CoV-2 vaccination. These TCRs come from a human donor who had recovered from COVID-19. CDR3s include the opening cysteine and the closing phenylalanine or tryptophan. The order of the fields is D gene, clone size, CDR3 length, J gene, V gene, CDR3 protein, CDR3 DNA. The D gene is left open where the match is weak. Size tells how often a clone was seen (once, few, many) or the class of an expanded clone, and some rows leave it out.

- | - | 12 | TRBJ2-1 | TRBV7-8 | CASSLARVIQFF | TGTGCCAGCAGCTTAGCCAGGGTAATTCAGTTCTTC
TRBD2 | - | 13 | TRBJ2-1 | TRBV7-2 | CASSLGGSGSGFF | TGTGCCAGCAGCTTGGGGGGTAGCGGGAGTGGGTTCTTC
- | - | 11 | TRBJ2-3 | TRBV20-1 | CSPRGTDTQYF | TGCAGTCCTAGGGGCACAGATACGCAGTATTTT
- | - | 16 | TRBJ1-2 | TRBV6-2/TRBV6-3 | CASSLKLWEGDYGYTF | TGTGCCAGCAGTCTAAAACTATGGGAAGGCGACTATGGCTACACCTTC
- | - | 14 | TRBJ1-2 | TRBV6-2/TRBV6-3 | CASSLTVLIEGYTF | TGTGCCAGCAGCCTCACGGTGCTTATTGAGGGCTACACCTTT
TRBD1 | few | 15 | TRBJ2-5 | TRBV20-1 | CSARDSRGYQETQYF | TGCAGTGCTAGAGATTCCAGGGGGTACCAAGAGACCCAGTACTTC
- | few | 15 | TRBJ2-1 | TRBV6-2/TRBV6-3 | CASSPSGSSYNEQFF | TGTGCCAGCAGCCCCAGCGGAAGCTCCTACAATGAGCAGTTCTTC
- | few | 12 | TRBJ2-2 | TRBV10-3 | CAIREGAGELFF | TGTGCCATCAGGGAGGGGGCCGGGGAGCTGTTTTTT
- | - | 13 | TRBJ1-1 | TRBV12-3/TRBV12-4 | CASSLGRNTEAFF | TGTGCCAGCAGTTTAGGCCGAAACACTGAAGCTTTCTTT
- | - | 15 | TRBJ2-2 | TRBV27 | CASSLLGGRTGELFF | TGTGCCAGCAGTTTATTGGGGGGGCGGACCGGGGAGCTGTTTTTT
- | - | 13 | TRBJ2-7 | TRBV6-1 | CASSGWAPYEQYF | TGTGCCAGCAGTGGGTGGGCCCCCTACGAGCAGTACTTC
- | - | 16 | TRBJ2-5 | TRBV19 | CASSLTDKSSQETQYF | TGTGCCAGTAGTCTTACGGACAAGAGCAGCCAAGAGACCCAGTACTTC
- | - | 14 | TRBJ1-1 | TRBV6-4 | CAIRDRPLNTEAFF | TGTGCCATCAGGGACCGTCCCTTGAACACTGAAGCTTTCTTT
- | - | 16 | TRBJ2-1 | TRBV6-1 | CASSRGSVVLYNEQFF | TGTGCCAGCAGCCGCGGGTCTGTAGTCTTGTACAATGAGCAGTTCTTC
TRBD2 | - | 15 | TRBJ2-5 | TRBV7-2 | CASSLGLAGQETQYF | TGTGCCAGCAGCTTAGGGCTAGCGGGACAAGAGACCCAGTACTTC
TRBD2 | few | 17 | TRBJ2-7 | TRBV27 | CASSPLTSGRNSYEQYF | TGTGCCAGCAGTCCGCTGACTAGCGGGAGGAATTCCTACGAGCAGTACTTC
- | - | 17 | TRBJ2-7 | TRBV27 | CASKKSMGEIGTYEQYF | TGTGCCAGTAAAAAATCCATGGGGGAGATCGGGACCTACGAGCAGTACTTC
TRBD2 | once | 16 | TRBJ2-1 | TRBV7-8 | CASSLPGTSGYNEQFF | TGTGCCAGCAGCTTGCCAGGGACTAGCGGATACAATGAGCAGTTCTTC
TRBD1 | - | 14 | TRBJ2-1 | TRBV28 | CAYPGQGAVNEQFF | TGTGCCTACCCCGGACAGGGGGCAGTCAATGAGCAGTTCTTC
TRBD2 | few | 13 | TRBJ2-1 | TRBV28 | CASSRPGLGEQFF | TGTGCCAGCAGTCGTCCGGGACTAGGTGAGCAGTTCTTC
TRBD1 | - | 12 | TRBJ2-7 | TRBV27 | CASRSRTGKKYF | TGTGCCAGCAGATCCCGGACAGGGAAAAAGTACTTC
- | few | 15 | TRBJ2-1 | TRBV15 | CATSRASDSYNEQFF | TGTGCCACCAGCAGGGCCTCGGATTCCTACAATGAGCAGTTCTTC
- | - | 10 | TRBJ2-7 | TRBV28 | CASNPYEQYF | TGTGCCAGCAACCCCTACGAGCAGTACTTC
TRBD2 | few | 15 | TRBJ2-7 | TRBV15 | CATSGGAGVNYEQYF | TGTGCCACCAGCGGGGGAGCGGGAGTTAACTACGAGCAGTACTTC
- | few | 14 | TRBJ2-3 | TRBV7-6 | CASSLASGTDTQYF | TGTGCCAGCAGCTTAGCTAGCGGCACAGATACGCAGTATTTT
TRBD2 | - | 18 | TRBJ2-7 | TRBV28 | CASSLLNHRTSGAYEQYF | TGTGCCAGCAGTTTATTAAACCACAGGACTAGCGGAGCCTACGAGCAGTACTTC
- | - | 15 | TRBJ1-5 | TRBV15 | CATSPDRGRNQPQHF | TGTGCCACCAGCCCGGACCGAGGACGCAATCAGCCCCAGCATTTT
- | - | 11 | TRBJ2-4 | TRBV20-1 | CSAREEDIQYF | TGCAGTGCTAGAGAGGAGGACATTCAGTACTTC
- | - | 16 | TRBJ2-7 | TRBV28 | CASSLNNRGNSYEQYF | TGTGCCAGCAGTTTAAACAACCGGGGAAACAGCTACGAGCAGTACTTC
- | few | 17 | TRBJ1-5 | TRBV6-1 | CASRRGIGQYSNQPQHF | TGTGCCAGCAGGAGAGGTATCGGTCAATATAGCAATCAGCCCCAGCATTTT
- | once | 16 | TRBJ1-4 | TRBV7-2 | CASSLKRTTTNEKLFF | TGTGCCAGCAGCTTAAAACGAACCACAACTAATGAAAAACTGTTTTTT
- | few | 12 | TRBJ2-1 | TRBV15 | CATSRDRGEQFF | TGTGCCACCAGCAGAGATCGTGGGGAGCAGTTCTTC
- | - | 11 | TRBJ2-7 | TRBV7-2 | CASSLSYEQYF | TGTGCCAGCAGCCTAAGCTACGAGCAGTACTTC
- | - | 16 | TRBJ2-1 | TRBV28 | CASSSYRVTSYNEQFF | TGTGCCAGCAGTTCTTATAGGGTCACCTCCTACAATGAGCAGTTCTTC
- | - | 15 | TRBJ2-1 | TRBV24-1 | CATSLPGSSYNEQFF | TGTGCCACCAGTTTACCCGGGAGCTCCTACAATGAGCAGTTCTTC
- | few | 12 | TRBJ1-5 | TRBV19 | CASKMSNQPQHF | TGTGCCAGTAAGATGAGCAATCAGCCCCAGCATTTT
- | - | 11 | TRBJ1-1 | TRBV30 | CAWGGWTEAFF | TGTGCCTGGGGGGGATGGACTGAAGCTTTCTTT
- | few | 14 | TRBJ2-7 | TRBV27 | CASSSLLGAAEQYF | TGTGCCAGCAGTTCCCTCTTGGGGGCTGCCGAGCAGTACTTC
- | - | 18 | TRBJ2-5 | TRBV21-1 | CASSKAKGGSGSQETQYF | TGTGCCAGCAGCAAAGCTAAGGGGGGTAGCGGGAGCCAAGAGACCCAGTACTTC
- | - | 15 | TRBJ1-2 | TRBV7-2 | CASSSPRRTDHGYTF | TGTGCCAGCAGCTCCCCCCGGAGAACCGACCACGGCTACACCTTC